The T cell receptor beta chain described here comes from a study of T cell clones after liver transplantation. Study in general: TCRbeta sequencing after a pre-transplant mixed lymphocyte reaction identified graft-donor-reactive clones, later tracked in post-transplant blood.

Germline CDR1 is SGDLS and CDR2 is YYNGEE. The CDR3 contains 16 residues. V lost 0 bases and J lost 6; bases outside the gene matches: 1. Sequencing used immunoSEQ multiplex PCR; TCRdb keeps in-frame clones, though not all of them. Of some 70,000 clones in the sample, 90% were seen once. This receptor was obtained from a human donor who received a liver transplant. The rearrangement joins TRBV9 to TRBJ2-2, with TRBD2 matching over 14 bases. The sample here was CD4+ T cells from blood, taken before liver transplant. Here the CDR3 DNA reads TGTGCCAGCAGCGTAGGACTAGCGGGAGGGCCCGGGGAGCTGTTTTTT. Protein product: CASSVGLAGGPGELFF.